This is a list of T cell receptor beta chains from one sample in a study of blood T cell repertoires in COVID-19. Profiling relied on immunoSEQ multiplex PCR, and the TCRdb table lists in-frame clones only, not all of them. The data show some 76,000 clones, roughly 80% seen once. The sequencing input was peripheral blood. The receptors originated from a man aged 45-60 years with acute or convalescent COVID-19. Both conserved end residues are part of each CDR3. The D gene is left open where the match is weak. Not every row has a clone size; where given, it reads once, few, many or a size class.

d_call j_call v_call clone_size cdr3_nt cdr3_aa
TRBD1 TRBJ1-3 TRBV18 few TGTGCCAGCTCACCACCGGGACAGAAAAGCTCTGGAAACACCATATATTTT CASSPPGQKSSGNTIYF
TRBD1 TRBJ1-1 TRBV5-1 . TGCGCCAGCAGCGCCGGACAGGTGAACACTGAAGCTTTCTTT CASSAGQVNTEAFF
TRBD2 TRBJ2-2 TRBV12-5 once TGTGCTAGTGGTTTGGTACTTGGGAGGGGCCCTACTACCCAAATCACCGGGGAGCTGTTTTTT CASGLVLGRGPTTQITGELFF
. TRBJ1-1 TRBV6-6 . TGTGCCAGCAGTTACTGGAGACAGTCTAACACTGAAGCTTTCTTT CASSYWRQSNTEAFF
. TRBJ2-7 TRBV6-2/TRBV6-3 . TGTGCCAGCAGTTACGCTAGTCGGGGGAAGCTCTACGAGCAGTACTTC CASSYASRGKLYEQYF
. TRBJ1-4 TRBV2 . TGTGCCCGACGCGGGGGGTCAACTAATGAAAAACTGTTTTTT CARRGGSTNEKLFF
. TRBJ2-1 TRBV29-1 . TGCAGCGTTGACGGGATTAAAAATGAGCAGTTCTTC CSVDGIKNEQFF
. TRBJ1-1 TRBV11-2 . TGTGCCAGCAGCCCTTTACGGGGGATGAACACTGAAGCTTTCTTT CASSPLRGMNTEAFF
. TRBJ2-3 TRBV7-2 . TGTGCCACCGCCGGCGCGCGGGCAAACACAGATACGCAGTATTTT CATAGARANTDTQYF
TRBD1 TRBJ1-1 TRBV11-1 . TGTGCCAGCAGTCAACACAGGGGATTAGGGGCTTTCTTT CASSQHRGLGAFF
. TRBJ1-2 TRBV7-2 . TGTGCCAGCAGCAGAGAGACAGGCTATGGCTACACCTTC CASSRETGYGYTF
TRBD1 TRBJ1-1 TRBV28 . TGTGCCAGCAGTGGCCACAGGGGTGGTACTGAAGCTTTCTTT CASSGHRGGTEAFF
. TRBJ1-2 TRBV19 once TGTGCCAGTAGTATAGGGTTGACAGGACACTATGGCTACACCTTC CASSIGLTGHYGYTF
TRBD2 TRBJ2-2 TRBV7-3 . TGTGCCAGCAGCCCGCAGCGGGAGGGGGAGCTGTTTTTT CASSPQREGELFF
TRBD1 TRBJ1-2 TRBV6-6 . TGTGCCAGCAGTACGACAGGGGACTATGGCTACACCTTC CASSTTGDYGYTF
TRBD1 TRBJ2-4 TRBV6-5 . TGTGCCAGCGGAAACACCTGGACAGGGGAAAACATTCAGTACTTC CASGNTWTGENIQYF
TRBD1 TRBJ1-2 TRBV7-2 once TGTGCCAGCAGCCCCGACAGGGGGGACTATGGCTACACCTTC CASSPDRGDYGYTF
. TRBJ1-2 TRBV7-9 once TGTGCCAGCAGCTTAGGGCAGGGTGGATACGGCTACACCTTC CASSLGQGGYGYTF
. TRBJ2-3 TRBV5-1 . TGCGCCAGCAGCGCCGGAGGTCGGGGGACCGCAGATACGCAGTATTTT CASSAGGRGTADTQYF
. TRBJ2-1 TRBV10-3 . TGTGCCATCTCGATCGGGCCGGGGGAGCAGTTCTTC CAISIGPGEQFF
. TRBJ1-1 TRBV3-1/TRBV3-2 . TGTGCCAGCAGCCCCGGTCCCCCAAGTAGAGCTTTCTTT CASSPGPPSRAFF
TRBD2 TRBJ2-2 TRBV7-2 . TGTGCCAGCAGCTTAGGCCGGGGGGGCCGGGAGCTGTTTTTT CASSLGRGGRELFF
. TRBJ1-1 TRBV7-3 once TGTGCCAGCAGCTTTGACAGTTACACTGAAGCTTTCTTT CASSFDSYTEAFF
TRBD1 TRBJ1-1 TRBV10-3 . TGTGCCATCAATTCTCACCGGGACAGGGTGGTTTCCACTGAAGCTTTCTTT CAINSHRDRVVSTEAFF
. TRBJ2-3 TRBV6-5 . TGTGCCAGCAGTTACTCGTTGGAGGGGGCGGGAGATACGCAGTATTTT CASSYSLEGAGDTQYF
TRBD1 TRBJ1-5 TRBV5-1 . TGCGCCAGCAGCCCGACAGGGCCAAATCAGCCCCAGCATTTT CASSPTGPNQPQHF
TRBD1 TRBJ2-2 TRBV5-4 . TGTGCCAGCAGCTCGGGACAGGATCCCACCGGGGAGCTGTTTTTT CASSSGQDPTGELFF
TRBD1 TRBJ1-2 TRBV7-9 . TGTGCCAGCAGCTCTGCCGGGACAGCAAGCTATGGCTACACCTTC CASSSAGTASYGYTF
. TRBJ1-5 TRBV6-2/TRBV6-3 . TGTGCCAGCAGCCCAAAGACAGCAAATCAGCCCCAGCATTTT CASSPKTANQPQHF
. TRBJ1-2 TRBV9 . TGTGCCAGCAGCGTAGGAGTTGGGAGTACCTTTTATGGCTACACCTTC CASSVGVGSTFYGYTF
TRBD2 TRBJ2-5 TRBV11-1 . TGTGCCAGCAGCTCCGGGGGGGAAAACCAAGAGACCCAGTACTTC CASSSGGENQETQYF
. TRBJ1-5 TRBV28 . TGTGCCAGCAGTTTAAGAAGTCGGAATCAGCCCCAGCATTTT CASSLRSRNQPQHF
TRBD1 TRBJ1-6 TRBV19 . TGTGCCAGTAGTAAGAGGGCAGGGGGCTCCTATAATTCACCCCTCCACTTT CASSKRAGGSYNSPLHF
. TRBJ1-1 TRBV6-1 . TGTGCCAGCAGTGAGGGTACCGGGAGGGTCTTTGAAGCTTTCTTT CASSEGTGRVFEAFF
. TRBJ1-5 TRBV9 . TGTGCCAGCAGCGCATCCCAGGGTACGAATCAGCCCCAGCATTTT CASSASQGTNQPQHF
. TRBJ1-3 TRBV7-9 . TGTGCCAGCAGCTTCTACTCTGGAAACACCATATATTTT CASSFYSGNTIYF
. TRBJ1-6 TRBV7-2 . TGTGCCAGCAGCTTAGAGTACCTGGGGGGGTTGCCCCTCCACTTT CASSLEYLGGLPLHF
. TRBJ1-2 TRBV5-4 . TGTGCCTGCAAAGCATGGTCAAACTATGGCTACACCTTC CACKAWSNYGYTF
. TRBJ2-4 TRBV19 . TGTGCCAGTAGCGGCACCTCGACAGTCATTTTGGGGAAACAAAACATTCAGTACTTC CASSGTSTVILGKQNIQYF
TRBD1 TRBJ2-7 TRBV5-6 few TGTGCCAGCAGCGGCAACAGGGGCTACGAGCAGTACTTC CASSGNRGYEQYF
. TRBJ1-5 TRBV6-5 . TGTGCCAGCATACAGGGCAATCAGCCCCAGCATTTT CASIQGNQPQHF
. TRBJ1-2 TRBV10-3 . TGTGCCATCAGTGAGACAGTGAGATATGCTAACTATGGCTACACCTTC CAISETVRYANYGYTF
. TRBJ2-4 TRBV19 . TGTGCCACTAGCGGGACAGGGTTTGGCAAAAACATTCAGTACTTC CATSGTGFGKNIQYF
. TRBJ2-3 TRBV2 . TGTGCCAGCAGTGAGGAGGGTTTGAGCACAGATACGCAGTATTTT CASSEEGLSTDTQYF
TRBD1 TRBJ1-2 TRBV7-2 few TGTGCCAGCAGTCCCCGAACGACGACAGGGGTCTATGGCTACACCTTC CASSPRTTTGVYGYTF
TRBD1 TRBJ2-5 TRBV4-2 . TGTGCCAGCAGCCAGCCGGGACAGGGGATTGAGACCCAGTACTTC CASSQPGQGIETQYF
TRBD1 TRBJ2-1 TRBV7-9 few TGTGCCAGCAGCTCCCCTCCGGGACAGGGACAGTTCTTC CASSSPPGQGQFF
. TRBJ1-5 TRBV9 . TGTGCCAGCAGCCCCCTCGGTGAACGGAGTCAGCCCCAGCATTTT CASSPLGERSQPQHF
. TRBJ2-7 TRBV11-3 . TGTGCCAGCAGCTTAGGGGCAGCTTCCTACGAGCAGTACTTC CASSLGAASYEQYF
TRBD1 TRBJ2-5 TRBV5-1 . TGCGCCAGCAGCGGAAACACAGGGGACGGCTCAGAGACCCAGTACTTC CASSGNTGDGSETQYF
TRBD1 TRBJ2-3 TRBV5-8 . TGTGCCAGCAGCTTATTCGGGACAGGGAACACAGATACGCAGTATTTT CASSLFGTGNTDTQYF
. TRBJ1-4 TRBV7-9 . TGTGCCAGCAGCCCCATAGCAACTAATGAAAAACTGTTTTTT CASSPIATNEKLFF
. TRBJ1-4 TRBV5-4 . TGTGCCAGCAGCTTGTCAGGCTTGGATGAAAAACTGTTTTTT CASSLSGLDEKLFF
TRBD2 TRBJ2-3 TRBV29-1 . TGCAGCGCCCGACTAGCGGGAGTACCAGATACGCAGTATTTT CSARLAGVPDTQYF
TRBD1 TRBJ1-2 TRBV24-1 . TGTGCCACCAGTGATCGGACAGGAGATGGCTACACCTTC CATSDRTGDGYTF